The source of this T cell receptor beta chain is a study of Graves' ophthalmopathy and Graves' hyperthyroidism. Amplification from RNA transcripts yielded the TCR beta CDR3 regions. A first-round RT-PCR used HTBI primers, followed by a second-round multiplex PCR. TCRdb reprocessed the multiplex PCR reads with MiXCR, giving one entry per CDR3 protein. The repertoire has 200,000 to 300,000 distinct CDR3 sequences, about 47% of them found once; the top ten carry around 43%. Only a few counts were recorded for this clonotype. The CDR3 has 14 amino acids. Germline V gene sequence: CDR1 SQVTM, CDR2 ANQGSEA. V was trimmed by 1 base and J by 2 bases, leaving 11 bases between them. Clinical symptoms and serum thyroxine were used for diagnosis; TRAb, thyroid ultrasound and orbital computed tomography were also relied on. The PBMCs used were ones drawn from approximately 10 ml of fresh peripheral blood.

The chain joins TRBV29-1 to TRBJ1-2, with unresolved D. The receptor was isolated from an adult man with Graves' ophthalmopathy. The sequenced sample consisted of peripheral blood. DNA of the CDR3: TGCAGCGTTGAAGCTCGGCAGGTCAACTATGGCTACACCTTC. Amino acids: CSVEARQVNYGYTF.